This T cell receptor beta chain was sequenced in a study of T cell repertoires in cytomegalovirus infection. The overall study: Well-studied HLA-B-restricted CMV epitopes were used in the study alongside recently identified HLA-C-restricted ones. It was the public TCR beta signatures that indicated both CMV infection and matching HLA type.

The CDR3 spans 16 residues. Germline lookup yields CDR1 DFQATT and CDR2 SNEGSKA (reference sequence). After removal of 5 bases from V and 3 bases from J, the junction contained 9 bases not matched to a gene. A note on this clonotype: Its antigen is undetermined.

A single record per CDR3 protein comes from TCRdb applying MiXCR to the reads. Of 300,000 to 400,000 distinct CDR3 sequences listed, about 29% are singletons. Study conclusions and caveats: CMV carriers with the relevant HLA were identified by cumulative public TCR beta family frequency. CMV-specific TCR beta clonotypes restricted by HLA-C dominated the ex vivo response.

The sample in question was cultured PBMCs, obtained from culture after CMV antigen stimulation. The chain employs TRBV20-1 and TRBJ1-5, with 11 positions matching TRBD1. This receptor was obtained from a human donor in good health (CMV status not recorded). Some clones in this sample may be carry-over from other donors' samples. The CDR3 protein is CSAQDPGQGVNQPQHF. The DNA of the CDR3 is TGCAGTGCTCAAGATCCGGGACAGGGGGTCAATCAGCCCCAGCATTTT.